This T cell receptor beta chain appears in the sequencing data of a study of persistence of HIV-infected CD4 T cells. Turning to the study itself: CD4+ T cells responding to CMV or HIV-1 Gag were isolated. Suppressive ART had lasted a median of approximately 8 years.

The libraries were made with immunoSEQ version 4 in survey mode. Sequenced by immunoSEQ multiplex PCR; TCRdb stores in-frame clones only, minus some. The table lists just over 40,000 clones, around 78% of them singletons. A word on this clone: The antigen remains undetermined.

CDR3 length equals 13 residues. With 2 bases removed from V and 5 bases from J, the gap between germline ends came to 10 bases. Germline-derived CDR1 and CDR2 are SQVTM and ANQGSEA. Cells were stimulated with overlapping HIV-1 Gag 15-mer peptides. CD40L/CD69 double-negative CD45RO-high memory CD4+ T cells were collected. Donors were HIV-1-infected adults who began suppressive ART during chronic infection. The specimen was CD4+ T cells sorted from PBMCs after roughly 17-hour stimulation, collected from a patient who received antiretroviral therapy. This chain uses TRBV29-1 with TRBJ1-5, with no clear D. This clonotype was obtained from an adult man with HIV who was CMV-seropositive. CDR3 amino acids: CSVEMARDQPQHF. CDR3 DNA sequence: TGCAGCGTTGAAATGGCAAGGGATCAGCCCCAGCATTTT. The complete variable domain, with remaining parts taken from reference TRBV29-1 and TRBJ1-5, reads SAVISQKPSRDICQRGTSLTIQCQVDSQVTMMFWYRQQPGQSLTLIATANQGSEATYESGFVIDKFPISRPNLTFSTLTVSNMSPEDSSIYLCSVEMARDQPQHFGDGTRLSIL.